These 30 T cell receptor beta chains were all obtained from the same sample, sequenced in a study of T cells in Graves' hyperthyroidism and ophthalmopathy. TCR beta CDR3 region amplification was performed from RNA transcripts. Initially, a first-round RT-PCR of the TCR CDR3 employed the HTBI primer set. TCRdb passed the multiplex PCR reads through MiXCR, listing each CDR3 protein once. The sample yields around 360,000 distinct CDR3 sequences, approximately 14% seen once. The sample taken for sequencing was blood. The receptors here all came from a woman aged 55-70 years with Graves' ophthalmopathy.

This clonotype was seen at least ten times. The chain recombines TRBV5-1 with TRBJ1-3; D not certain. Trimming stripped 0 bases from V and 4 bases from J, with 14 bases between. The CDR3 is 16 residues long. The V gene's germline CDR1 is SGHRS and CDR2 YFSETQ. The CDR3 protein is CASSLDRPATGNTIYF. The CDR3 coding sequence is TGCGCCAGCAGCTTGGACCGTCCTGCTACCGGAAACACCATATATTTT.

This chain joins TRBV5-1 and TRBJ1-4; 10 nucleotides match TRBD1. With V trimmed by 4 bases and J by 2 bases, 8 bases remained unmatched. The CDR3 runs to 17 residues. Germline V gene lookup returns CDR1 SGHRS and CDR2 YFSETQ. CDR3 in amino acids: CASSPRQGASTNEKLFF. CDR3 in DNA: TGCGCCAGCAGCCCGAGACAGGGGGCATCTACTAATGAAAAACTGTTTTTT.

The chain uses TRBV27 and TRBJ2-3; TRBD2 matches at 11 bases. This CDR3 comprises 17 residues. Germline V CDR1 and CDR2: MNHEY, SMNVEV (reference sequence). Losses at the gene ends were 8 bases for V and 4 bases for J; bases not matched to a gene: 14. This chain's CDR3 is CASSRVGLADRADTQYF. CDR3 DNA: TGTGCCAGCTCAAGGGTGGGACTAGCGGACCGGGCAGATACGCAGTATTTT.

CDR3 bases: TGCGCCAGCAGCGCGACTAGCGGGTTTTCCTACGAGCAGTACTTC. Amino acid sequence: CASSATSGFSYEQYF. The V and J genes are TRBV5-1 and TRBJ2-7, with TRBD2 matching over 10 bases. The V segment lost 4 bases and the J segment 1 base; nucleotides outside the gene matches: 5. Looked up from germline, CDR1 is SGHRS and CDR2 is YFSETQ. The CDR3 covers 15 residues. Combining the CDR3 with reference TRBV5-1 and TRBJ2-7 gives the whole variable domain KAGVTQTPRYLIKTRGQQVTLSCSPISGHRSVSWYQQTPGQGLQFLFEYFSETQRNKGNFPGRFSGRQFSNSRSEMNVSTLELGDSALYLCASSATSGFSYEQYFGPGTRLTVT.

The rearrangement uses TRBV28 and TRBJ2-1, with TRBD2 matching over 10 bases. The CDR3 contains 18 residues. Trimming cost V 4 bases and J 6 bases; bases outside gene matches: 15. CDR1 is MDHEN, CDR2 SYDVKM, per germline. CDR3 amino acids: CASSSRLAGGRGFNEQFF. DNA for the CDR3: TGTGCCAGCAGTTCCAGACTAGCGGGCGGGAGGGGGTTCAATGAGCAGTTCTTC.

This clonotype was recorded at least ten times. V usage is TRBV12-3 or TRBV12-4 and J usage is TRBJ1-1; 10 nucleotides agree with TRBD1. CDR3 length equals 15 residues. J gave up 11 bases and V 3 bases, and 12 bases lay outside the gene matches. The chain's CDR3 is CASSLGYGTGDSAFF. In DNA form, the CDR3 reads TGTGCCAGCAGTTTGGGGTACGGGACAGGGGATTCGGCTTTCTTT.

This rearrangement joins TRBV19 to TRBJ2-7; 10 bases are a match to TRBD2. The V segment lost 5 bases and the J segment 4 bases; nucleotides outside the gene matches: 8. The CDR3 totals 15 residues. Germline V gene sequence: CDR1 LNHDA, CDR2 SQIVND (reference sequence). The DNA of the CDR3 is TGTGCCAGTAGTCTTTCTAGCGGGAGCGCTTACGAGCAGTACTTC. It encodes CASSLSSGSAYEQYF.

This clonotype was observed many times. The rearrangement joins TRBV28 to TRBJ2-5; D not resolved. The CDR3 sequence is 15 residues long. Per germline, CDR1 MDHEN and CDR2 SYDVKM. Trimming cost V 2 bases and J 1 base, with 11 bases left between them. This chain's CDR3 is CASSLMSGSQETQYF. The CDR3, as DNA: TGTGCCAGCAGTTTAATGTCCGGGTCCCAAGAGACCCAGTACTTC.

This clonotype occurred many times. The chain couples TRBV7-3 to TRBJ2-1; 7 nucleotides line up with TRBD2. The V gene's germline CDR1 is SGHTA and CDR2 FQGTGA. J lost 4 bases, V lost 5 bases, and 8 bases had no gene match. This CDR3 region has 15 residues. The CDR3 DNA follows: TGTGCCAGCAGCCGAAGCGGGACTATATACAATGAGCAGTTCTTC. The encoded protein is CASSRSGTIYNEQFF.

This clonotype was counted ten times or more. This chain uses TRBV3-1 with TRBJ2-5; a weak D match, TRBD2 (6 bases). Germline CDR1 and CDR2: LGHDT and YNNKEL (reference sequence). V shed 1 base and J shed 2 bases, with 8 bases lying between them. The CDR3 covers 14 residues. The CDR3 DNA follows: TGTGCCAGCAGCCAAGGGGACTTTCAAGAGACCCAGTACTTC. Translating it yields CASSQGDFQETQYF.

This clonotype was seen ten or more times. The CDR3 loop is CASSSPASGISGPYF. CDR3 in DNA: TGTGCCAGCAGTTCCCCGGCTAGCGGGATCTCCGGGCCGTACTTC. The V gene is TRBV28, the J gene TRBJ2-7; 9 nucleotides align to TRBD2. This CDR3 spans 15 amino acids. J gave up 12 bases and V 4 bases, and 16 bases lay outside the gene matches. Germline V gene lookup returns CDR1 MDHEN and CDR2 SYDVKM.

The chain joins TRBV2 to TRBJ1-1; D unresolved. The CDR3 extends over 13 amino acids. The germline CDR1 and CDR2 sequences are SNHLY and FYNNEI. V lost 4 bases, J lost 0 bases, and 6 bases lay in between. CDR3 DNA sequence: TGTGCCAGCAGTGGGCCTATGAACACTGAAGCTTTCTTT. Its protein product is CASSGPMNTEAFF.

This clonotype occurred many times. This rearrangement joins TRBV2 to TRBJ2-1; TRBD2 matches at 15 bases. Trimming took 5 bases from V and 4 from J; bases not matched to a gene: 3. Germline CDR1 reads SNHLY; CDR2 reads FYNNEI. There are 16 residues in the CDR3. CDR3 in DNA: TGTGCCAGCAGTTCCGGACTAGCGGGAGGGTACAATGAGCAGTTCTTC. Its protein product is CASSSGLAGGYNEQFF.

The chain carries TRBV7-9 and TRBJ2-7; 7 bases are a match to TRBD2. The CDR3 loop spans 14 amino acids. Germline lookup yields CDR1 SEHNR and CDR2 FQNEAQ (reference sequence). J lost 7 bases, V lost 4 bases, and 10 bases had no gene match. Here the CDR3 reads CASSWGRGVGEQYF. CDR3 nucleotides: TGTGCCAGCAGCTGGGGACGGGGGGTAGGGGAGCAGTACTTC.

About this clonotype: A much larger clone is a single base away; this may be a read error. The chain employs TRBV2 and TRBJ2-5; a possible D gene is TRBD2 (6 bases). The CDR3 contains 13 residues. V was trimmed by 6 bases and J by 5 bases, leaving 13 bases between them. Per the germline V gene, CDR1 is SNHLY and CDR2 is FYNNEI. The CDR3 reads CASRLRGYETQYF. For the CDR3, the DNA is TGTGCCAGCAGACTTCGGGGGTATGAGACCCAGTACTTC.

The V and J genes are TRBV20-1 and TRBJ1-6; no firm D call. The CDR3 is 13 amino acids. The ends were cut back, 3 bases at V and 4 bases at J, with 7 bases in the middle. Germline V lookup: CDR1 DFQATT, CDR2 SNEGSKA (reference sequence). DNA of the CDR3: TGCAGTGCTAGCCGGCAGTATAATTCACCCCTCCACTTT. Translating gives CSASRQYNSPLHF.

The chain combines TRBV20-1 with TRBJ2-1, with a tentative D call TRBD2 (6 bases). The V gene lost 0 bases and the J gene lost 6 bases, with 18 bases spanning the gap. The CDR3 runs to 16 residues. Germline loops: CDR1 DFQATT, CDR2 SNEGSKA (reference sequence). CDR3 sequence (DNA): TGCAGTGCTAGAGATCCCCGCGGCGGGAATGTCAATGAGCAGTTCTTC. Protein sequence: CSARDPRGGNVNEQFF.

At least ten counts were recorded for this clonotype. The genes are TRBV10-3 and TRBJ1-1; 7 nucleotides match TRBD1. Per the germline V gene, CDR1 is ENHRY and CDR2 is SYGVKD. The CDR3 contains 14 residues. Unmatched junction bases numbered 10, after V lost 7 bases and J lost 5 bases. The CDR3, as DNA: TGTGCCATCACCCCTACAGGGGACGGGACTGAAGCTTTCTTT. Translating gives CAITPTGDGTEAFF.

This clonotype was observed at least ten times. The gene calls are TRBV28 and TRBJ2-3, with TRBD2 matching 14 bases. The germline V gene has CDR1 MDHEN and CDR2 SYDVKM. V was clipped by 4 bases and J by 9 bases; unmatched bases: 6. The CDR3 is made up of 15 amino acids. In DNA form, the CDR3 reads TGTGCCAGCAGTTCTCCGGGACTAGCGGGAGTCACGCAGTATTTT. Protein: CASSSPGLAGVTQYF.

The sample holds many counts of this clonotype. This chain connects TRBV5-1 to TRBJ2-1, with 7 bases identical to TRBD2. Germline lookup yields CDR1 SGHRS and CDR2 YFSETQ. Germline trimming cut 0 bases from V and 4 bases from J; bases unmatched to any gene: 7. The CDR3 contains 16 residues. The CDR3 spells CASSLEANGGYNEQFF. For the CDR3, the DNA is TGCGCCAGCAGCTTGGAGGCGAACGGGGGGTACAATGAGCAGTTCTTC.

CDR3 residues: CATGVGTGGYEQYF. CDR3 in DNA: TGTGCCACTGGGGTGGGGACAGGGGGCTACGAGCAGTACTTC. This rearrangement joins TRBV6-1 to TRBJ2-7, with TRBD1 matching over 11 bases. V was clipped by 10 bases and J by 3 bases; unmatched bases: 8. The CDR3 has 14 amino acids. Per the germline V gene, CDR1 is MNHNS and CDR2 is SASEGT.

This clonotype was picked up many times. V usage is TRBV27 and J usage is TRBJ2-5; possibly TRBD1 for D (6 bases). CDR3 length: 14 amino acids. Trimming pared 4 bases from V and 5 bases from J, leaving 14 bases between. Germline V gives CDR1 MNHEY, CDR2 SMNVEV (reference sequence). The CDR3 DNA is TGTGCCAGCAGTTCCCAGGGGCGCCGGGAGACCCAGTACTTC. Translated, it gives CASSSQGRRETQYF.

The sample holds many counts of this clonotype. The chain recombines TRBV3-1 with TRBJ2-1; no reliable D call. The V end lost 3 bases, the J end lost 0 bases, and 9 bases lay between the germline ends. This CDR3 is built from 15 residues. Per the germline V gene, CDR1 is LGHDT and CDR2 is YNNKEL (reference sequence). The CDR3 protein is CASSQDASSYNEQFF. Here the CDR3 DNA reads TGTGCCAGCAGCCAGGACGCCAGCTCCTACAATGAGCAGTTCTTC.

This clonotype was recorded at least ten times. The chain is built from TRBV6-1 and TRBJ1-6, with D unclear. From germline, CDR1 is MNHNS and CDR2 SASEGT. The CDR3 length is 13 residues. Trimming cost V 10 bases and J 5 bases, with 12 bases left between them. CDR3 DNA sequence: TGTGCCACAAATGGGCGGAATAATTCACCCCTCCACTTT. The encoded protein is CATNGRNNSPLHF.

This clonotype was detected ten times or more. V and J are TRBV20-1 and TRBJ2-7; D is unclear. CDR1 is DFQATT, CDR2 SNEGSKA, per germline (reference sequence). CDR3 size: 12 residues. The V gene lost 6 bases and the J gene lost 6 bases, with 15 bases spanning the gap. CDR3 in DNA: TGCAGTGCCTCCCAACTATCTGGCGAGCAGTACTTC. Translated: CSASQLSGEQYF.

This clonotype was observed many times. This chain connects TRBV20-1 to TRBJ2-1, with 10 positions matching TRBD2. With V trimmed by 6 bases and J by 9 bases, 20 bases remained unmatched. The length of the CDR3 is 17 residues. Germline-derived CDR1 and CDR2 are DFQATT and SNEGSKA (reference sequence). In DNA, the CDR3 is TGCAGTGCCCCGCAGTTAAAGGGCCTAGCGGGAGTGGCTGAGCAGTTCTTC. Translated: CSAPQLKGLAGVAEQFF.

This clonotype was recorded at least ten times. The CDR3 coding sequence is TGTGCCAGCAGCTTAGGCGACCGGTCGGGGGAGCAGTACTTC. Its protein is CASSLGDRSGEQYF. The rearrangement uses TRBV11-2 and TRBJ2-7; a weak D match, TRBD2 (5 bases). This CDR3 is built from 14 residues. The V end was cut by 1 base, the J end by 7 bases, with 14 bases between. Germline values: CDR1 SGHAT, CDR2 FQNNGV.

This clonotype was counted ten times or more. The chain has TRBV18 and TRBJ2-5, with a weak D call TRBD1 (5 bases). V gave up 1 base and J gave up 5 bases, with 11 bases separating them. From germline, CDR1 is KGHSH and CDR2 LQKENI. The length of the CDR3 is 14 residues. This CDR3 is CASSPQWKGETQYF. For the CDR3, the DNA is TGTGCCAGCTCACCACAATGGAAGGGGGAGACCCAGTACTTC.

There are many counts of this clonotype. The chain couples TRBV28 to TRBJ2-1; 13 bases agree with TRBD2. Trimming cost V 6 bases and J 6 bases; bases outside gene matches: 14. The CDR3 runs to 18 residues. Germline assignment: CDR1 MDHEN and CDR2 SYDVKM. Here the CDR3 reads CASSRSRTSGSMGNEQFF. DNA of the CDR3: TGTGCCAGCAGCCGTAGCCGGACTAGCGGGAGCATGGGCAATGAGCAGTTCTTC.

This clonotype was recorded at least ten times. The chain recombines TRBV28 with TRBJ2-5, with TRBD1 as a possible D gene (6 bases). This CDR3 is 16 amino acids long. V lost 4 bases, J lost 2 bases, and 17 bases lay in between. CDR1 and CDR2 (germline): MDHEN, SYDVKM. CDR3 sequence reads: CASSSTPGAGQETQYF. In nucleotides, the CDR3 is TGTGCCAGCAGTTCGACTCCAGGGGCAGGGCAAGAGACCCAGTACTTC.